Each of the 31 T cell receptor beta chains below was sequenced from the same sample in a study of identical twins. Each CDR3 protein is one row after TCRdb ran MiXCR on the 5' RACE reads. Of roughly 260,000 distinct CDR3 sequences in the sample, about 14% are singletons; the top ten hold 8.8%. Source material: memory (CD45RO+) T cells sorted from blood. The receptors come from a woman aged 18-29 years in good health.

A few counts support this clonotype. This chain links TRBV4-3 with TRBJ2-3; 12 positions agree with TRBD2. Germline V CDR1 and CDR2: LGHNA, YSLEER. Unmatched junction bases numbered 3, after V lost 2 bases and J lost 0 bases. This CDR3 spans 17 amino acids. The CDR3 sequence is CASSQLGTSGSTDTQYF. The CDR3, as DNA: TGCGCCAGCAGCCAATTAGGGACTAGCGGGAGCACAGATACGCAGTATTTT.

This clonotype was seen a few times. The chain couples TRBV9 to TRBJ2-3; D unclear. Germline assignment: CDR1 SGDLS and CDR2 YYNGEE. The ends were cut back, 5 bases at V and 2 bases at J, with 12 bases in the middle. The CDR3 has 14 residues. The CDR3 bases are TGTGCCAGCAGTCCTAGTCCCAACACAGATACGCAGTATTTT. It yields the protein CASSPSPNTDTQYF. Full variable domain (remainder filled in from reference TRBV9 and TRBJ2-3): DSGVTQTPKHLITATGQRVTLRCSPRSGDLSVYWYQQSLDQGLQFLIQYYNGEERAKGNILERFSAQQFPDLHSELNLSSLELGDSALYFCASSPSPNTDTQYFGPGTRLTVL.

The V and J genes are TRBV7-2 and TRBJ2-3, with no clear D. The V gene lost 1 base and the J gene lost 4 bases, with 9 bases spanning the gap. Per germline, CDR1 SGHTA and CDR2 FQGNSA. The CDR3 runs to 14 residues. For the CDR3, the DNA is TGTGCCAGCAGCTTAGATACCCCCCCAGATACGCAGTATTTT. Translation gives CASSLDTPPDTQYF.

This CDR3 is CATSRGGYQETQYF. CDR3 in DNA: TGTGCCACCAGCAGAGGGGGGTACCAAGAGACCCAGTACTTC. V usage is TRBV15 and J usage is TRBJ2-5; D tentatively reads TRBD1 or TRBD2 (5 bases each). The CDR3 is made up of 14 amino acids. V lost 1 base and J 0 bases, leaving 6 bases between the germline ends. Germline CDR1 is LNHNV and CDR2 is YYDKDF (reference sequence).

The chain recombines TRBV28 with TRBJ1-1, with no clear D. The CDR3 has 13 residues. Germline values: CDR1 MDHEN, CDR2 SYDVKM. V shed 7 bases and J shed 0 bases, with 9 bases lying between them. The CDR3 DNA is TGTGCCAGCACGCTCCTAATGAACACTGAAGCTTTCTTT. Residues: CASTLLMNTEAFF.

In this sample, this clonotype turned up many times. DNA of the CDR3: TGTGCCAGCAGCTTTGCCGGGATGCGGCCCACCGGGGAGCTGTTTTTT. Its protein is CASSFAGMRPTGELFF. The genes are TRBV7-9 and TRBJ2-2; possible D gene TRBD2, 5 bases. V dropped 3 bases and J dropped 4 bases, with 15 bases sitting between them. Germline V gene lookup returns CDR1 SEHNR and CDR2 FQNEAQ (reference sequence). The length of the CDR3 is 16 residues.

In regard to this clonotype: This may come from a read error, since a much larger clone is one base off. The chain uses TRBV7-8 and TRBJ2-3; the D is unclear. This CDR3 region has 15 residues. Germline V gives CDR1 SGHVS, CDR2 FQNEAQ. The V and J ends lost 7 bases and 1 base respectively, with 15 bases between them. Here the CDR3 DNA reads TGTGCCAGCAACTACTTACCCGCCGGCACAGATACGCAGTATTTT. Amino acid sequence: CASNYLPAGTDTQYF.

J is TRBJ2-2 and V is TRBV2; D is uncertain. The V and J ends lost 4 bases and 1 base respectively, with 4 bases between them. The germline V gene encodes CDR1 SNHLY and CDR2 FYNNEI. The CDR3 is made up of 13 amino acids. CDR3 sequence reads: CASSAENTGELFF. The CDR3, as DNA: TGTGCCAGCAGTGCTGAGAACACCGGGGAGCTGTTTTTT.

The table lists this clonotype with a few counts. CDR3 protein: CASNPGLEAYEQYF. CDR3 in DNA: TGTGCCAGCAACCCGGGGTTGGAGGCGTACGAGCAGTACTTC. This sequence joins TRBV5-6 and TRBJ2-7, with D possibly matching TRBD2 (5 bases). Between the trimmed V and J ends, which lost 6 bases and 4 bases, there was a span of 17 bases. The CDR3 loop spans 14 amino acids. The germline CDR1 and CDR2 sequences are SGHDT and YYEEEE.

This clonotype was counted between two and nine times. The CDR3 DNA sequence: TGTGCCAGCAGTCCACTACCGGGACAGGGCTCGAACGTATACGAGCAGTACTTC. Protein product: CASSPLPGQGSNVYEQYF. The J gene is TRBJ2-7, the V gene TRBV6-2 or TRBV6-3, with TRBD1 matching 9 bases. The V gene end was trimmed by 5 bases and the J gene end by 4 bases; junction bases not matched to a gene: 18. The CDR3 totals 18 residues. In germline, CDR1 is MNHEY, CDR2 SVGEGT.

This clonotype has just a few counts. DNA for the CDR3: TGTGCCAGCAGCTTAGGACTAGCGGGGGGCACCACAGATACGCAGTATTTT. Protein: CASSLGLAGGTTDTQYF. This sequence joins TRBV6-5 and TRBJ2-3; TRBD2 matches at 14 bases. CDR1 and CDR2 from the germline V gene are MNHEY and SVGAGI. This CDR3 spans 17 amino acids. The V and J ends lost 6 bases and 2 bases, in that order; junction bases with no gene match: 7.

CDR3 DNA sequence: TGTGCCAGCAGCTCGACAGGGTTGAACTATGGCTACACCTTC. This sequence encodes CASSSTGLNYGYTF. The V call is TRBV7-2, the J call TRBJ1-2; 7 nucleotides match TRBD1. The trim removed 4 bases at V and 2 bases at J, leaving 4 bases unmatched. Germline V lookup: CDR1 SGHTA, CDR2 FQGNSA. The CDR3 has 14 amino acids. The whole variable domain, remainder taken from reference TRBV7-2 and TRBJ1-2, is GAGVSQSPSNKVTEKGKDVELRCDPISGHTALYWYRQSLGQGLEFLIYFQGNSAPDKSGLPSDRFSAERTGGSVSTLTIQRTQQEDSAVYLCASSSTGLNYGYTFGSGTRLTVV.

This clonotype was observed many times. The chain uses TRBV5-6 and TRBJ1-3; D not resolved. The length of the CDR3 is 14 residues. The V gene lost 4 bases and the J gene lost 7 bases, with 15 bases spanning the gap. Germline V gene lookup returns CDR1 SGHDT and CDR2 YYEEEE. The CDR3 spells CASSIWGGKNTIYF. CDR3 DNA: TGTGCCAGCAGCATCTGGGGAGGAAAGAACACCATATATTTT.

The CDR3 is CATKIAGGEEQYF. The CDR3 nucleotides read TGTGCCACGAAAATAGCGGGCGGTGAGGAGCAGTACTTC. V is TRBV10-3 and J is TRBJ2-7, with 7 positions matching TRBD2. V was pared by 10 bases and J by 7 bases, with 13 bases of the junction left unmatched. The CDR3 has 13 amino acids. Germline V gene data show CDR1 as ENHRY and CDR2 as SYGVKD.

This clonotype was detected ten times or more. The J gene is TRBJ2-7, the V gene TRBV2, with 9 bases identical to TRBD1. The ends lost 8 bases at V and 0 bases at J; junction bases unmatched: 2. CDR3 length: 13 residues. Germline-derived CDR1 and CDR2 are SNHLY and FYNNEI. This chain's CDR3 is CASGGQGSYEQYF. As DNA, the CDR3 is TGTGCCAGCGGGGGACAGGGCTCCTACGAGCAGTACTTC.

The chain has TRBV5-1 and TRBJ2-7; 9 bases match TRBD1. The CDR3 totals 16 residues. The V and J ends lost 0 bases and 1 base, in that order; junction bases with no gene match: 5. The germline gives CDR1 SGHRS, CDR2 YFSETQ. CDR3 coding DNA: TGCGCCAGCAGCTTGGGGGGGACAGGGCGGTCCTACGAGCAGTACTTC. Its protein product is CASSLGGTGRSYEQYF.

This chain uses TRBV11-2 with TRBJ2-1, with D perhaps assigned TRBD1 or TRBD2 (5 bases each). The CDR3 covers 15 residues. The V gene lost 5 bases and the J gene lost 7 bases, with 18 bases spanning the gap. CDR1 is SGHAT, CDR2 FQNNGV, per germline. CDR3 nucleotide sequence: TGTGCCAGCAGCCCGTCACCCGGGGCCGGGAATGAGCAGTTCTTC. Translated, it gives CASSPSPGAGNEQFF.

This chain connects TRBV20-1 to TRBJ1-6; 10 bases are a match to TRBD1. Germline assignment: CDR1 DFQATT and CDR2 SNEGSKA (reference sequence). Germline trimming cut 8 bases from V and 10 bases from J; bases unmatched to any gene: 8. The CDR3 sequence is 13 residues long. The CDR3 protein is CSSPGQGNSPLHF. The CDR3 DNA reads TGCAGTTCCCCGGGACAGGGGAACTCACCCCTCCACTTT.

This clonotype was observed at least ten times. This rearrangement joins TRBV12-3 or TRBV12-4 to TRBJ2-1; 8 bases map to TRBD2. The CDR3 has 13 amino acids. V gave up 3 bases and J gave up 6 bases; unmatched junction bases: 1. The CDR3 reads CASSLSGGNEQFF. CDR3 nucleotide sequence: TGTGCCAGCAGTTTGAGCGGGGGCAATGAGCAGTTCTTC.

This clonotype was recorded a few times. In nucleotides, the CDR3 is TGTGCCAGCAGTCCGGGACAAGGACATTCACCCCTCCACTTT. Residues: CASSPGQGHSPLHF. The chain employs TRBV12-3 or TRBV12-4 and TRBJ1-6; perhaps TRBD1 as D (6 bases). This CDR3 has 14 amino acids. Trimming shortened V by 5 bases and J by 8 bases, and 13 bases separated the two germline ends.

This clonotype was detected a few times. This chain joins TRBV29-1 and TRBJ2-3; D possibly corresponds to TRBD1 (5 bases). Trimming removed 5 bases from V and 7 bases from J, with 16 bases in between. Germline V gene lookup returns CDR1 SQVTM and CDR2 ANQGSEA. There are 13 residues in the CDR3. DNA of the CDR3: TGCAGCGTTAGTTTGTCAGGGCAAAATACGCAGTATTTT. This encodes CSVSLSGQNTQYF.

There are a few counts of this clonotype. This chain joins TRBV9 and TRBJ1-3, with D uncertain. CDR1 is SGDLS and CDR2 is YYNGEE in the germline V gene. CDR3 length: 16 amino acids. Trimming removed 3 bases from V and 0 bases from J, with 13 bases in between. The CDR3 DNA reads TGTGCCAGCAGCGCCTCTATGAGAGGCTCTGGAAACACCATATATTTT. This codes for CASSASMRGSGNTIYF.

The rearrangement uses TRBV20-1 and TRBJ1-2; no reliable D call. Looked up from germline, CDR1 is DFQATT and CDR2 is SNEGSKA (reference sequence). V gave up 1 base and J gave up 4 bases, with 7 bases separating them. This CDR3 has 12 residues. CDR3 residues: CSARVGIYGYTF. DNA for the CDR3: TGCAGTGCTAGAGTAGGGATCTATGGCTACACCTTC.

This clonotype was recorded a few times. This chain's CDR3 is CSALTGLAKNIQYF. The DNA for the CDR3 is TGCAGTGCTTTGACTGGGCTAGCCAAAAACATTCAGTACTTC. This sequence joins TRBV20-1 and TRBJ2-4; the D is unclear. Germline CDR1 reads DFQATT; CDR2 reads SNEGSKA (reference sequence). V was trimmed by 5 bases and J by 0 bases, leaving 11 bases between them. CDR3 length equals 14 residues.

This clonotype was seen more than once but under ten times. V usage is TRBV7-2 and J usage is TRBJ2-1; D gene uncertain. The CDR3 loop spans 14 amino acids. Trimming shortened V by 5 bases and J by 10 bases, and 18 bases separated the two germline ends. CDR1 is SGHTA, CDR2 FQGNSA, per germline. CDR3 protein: CASSLNAAHPEQFF. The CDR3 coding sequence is TGTGCCAGCAGCCTAAATGCAGCCCATCCGGAGCAGTTCTTC.

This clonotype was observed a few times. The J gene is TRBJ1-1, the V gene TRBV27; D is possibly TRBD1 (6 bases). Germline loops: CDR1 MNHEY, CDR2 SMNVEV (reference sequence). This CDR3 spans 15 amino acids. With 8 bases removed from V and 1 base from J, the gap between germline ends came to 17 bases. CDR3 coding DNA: TGTGCCAGCCGAAGAAGACAGGACGGGAACACTGAAGCTTTCTTT. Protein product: CASRRRQDGNTEAFF.

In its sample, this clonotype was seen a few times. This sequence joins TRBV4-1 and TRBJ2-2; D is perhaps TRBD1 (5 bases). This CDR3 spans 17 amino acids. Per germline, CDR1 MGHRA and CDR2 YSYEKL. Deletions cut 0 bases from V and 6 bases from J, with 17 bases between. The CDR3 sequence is CASSQDLRAGRAGELFF. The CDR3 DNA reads TGCGCCAGCAGCCAAGATTTACGGGCAGGGCGTGCCGGGGAGCTGTTTTTT.

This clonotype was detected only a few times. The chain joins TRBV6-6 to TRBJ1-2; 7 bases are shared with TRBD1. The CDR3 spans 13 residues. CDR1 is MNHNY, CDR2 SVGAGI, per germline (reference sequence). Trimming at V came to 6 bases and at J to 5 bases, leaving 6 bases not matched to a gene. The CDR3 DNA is TGTGCCAGCAGAACCCGACAGGGTTATGGCTACACCTTC. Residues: CASRTRQGYGYTF.

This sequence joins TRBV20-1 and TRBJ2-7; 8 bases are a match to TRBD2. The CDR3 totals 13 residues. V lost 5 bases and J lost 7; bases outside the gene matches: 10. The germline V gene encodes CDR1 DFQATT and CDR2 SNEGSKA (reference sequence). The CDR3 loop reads CSAPDRGGREQYF. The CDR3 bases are TGCAGTGCTCCTGACCGCGGGGGGCGGGAGCAGTACTTC.

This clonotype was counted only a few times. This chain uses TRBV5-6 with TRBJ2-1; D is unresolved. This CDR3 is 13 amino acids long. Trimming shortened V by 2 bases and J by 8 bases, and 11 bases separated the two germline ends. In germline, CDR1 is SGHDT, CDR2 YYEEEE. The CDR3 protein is CASSFRNRYEQFF. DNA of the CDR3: TGTGCCAGCAGCTTCCGTAATCGGTATGAGCAGTTCTTC.

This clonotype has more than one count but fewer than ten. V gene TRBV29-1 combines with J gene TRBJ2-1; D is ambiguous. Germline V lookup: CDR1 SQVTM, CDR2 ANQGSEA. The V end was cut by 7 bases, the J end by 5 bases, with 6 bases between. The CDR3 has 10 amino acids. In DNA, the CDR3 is TGCAGCGCCCAGAACAATGAGCAGTTCTTC. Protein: CSAQNNEQFF.